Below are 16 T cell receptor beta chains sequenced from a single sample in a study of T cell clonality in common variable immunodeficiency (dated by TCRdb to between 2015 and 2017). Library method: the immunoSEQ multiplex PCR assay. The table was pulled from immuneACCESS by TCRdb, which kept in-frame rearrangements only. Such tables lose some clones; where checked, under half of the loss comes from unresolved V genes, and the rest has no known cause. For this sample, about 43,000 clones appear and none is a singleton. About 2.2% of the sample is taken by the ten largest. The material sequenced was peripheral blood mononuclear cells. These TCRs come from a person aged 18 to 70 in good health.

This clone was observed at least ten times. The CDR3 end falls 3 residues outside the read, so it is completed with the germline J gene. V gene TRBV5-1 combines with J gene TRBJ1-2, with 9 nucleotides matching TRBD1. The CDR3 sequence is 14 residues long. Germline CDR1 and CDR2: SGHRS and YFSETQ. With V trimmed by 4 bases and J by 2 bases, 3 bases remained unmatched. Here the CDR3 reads CASSGGTGNYGYTF. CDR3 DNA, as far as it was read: TGCGCCAGCAGCGGCGGGACAGGGAACTATGGC.

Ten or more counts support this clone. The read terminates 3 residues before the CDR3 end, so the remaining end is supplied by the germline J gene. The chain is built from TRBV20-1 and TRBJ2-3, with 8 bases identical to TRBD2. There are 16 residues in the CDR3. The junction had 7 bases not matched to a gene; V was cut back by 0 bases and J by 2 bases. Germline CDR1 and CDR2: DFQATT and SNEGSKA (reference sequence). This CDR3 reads CSARDLVAGHTDTQYF. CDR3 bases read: TGCAGTGCTAGAGATCTAGTAGCGGGACACACAGATACG.

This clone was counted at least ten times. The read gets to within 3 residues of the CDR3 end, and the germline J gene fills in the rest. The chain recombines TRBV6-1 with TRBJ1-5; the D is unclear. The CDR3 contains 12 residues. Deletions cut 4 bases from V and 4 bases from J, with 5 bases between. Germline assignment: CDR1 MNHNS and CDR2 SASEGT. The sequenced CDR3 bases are TGTGCCAGCAGTGGTGTAAATCAGCCC. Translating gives CASSGVNQP. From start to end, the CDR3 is CASSGVNQPQHF.

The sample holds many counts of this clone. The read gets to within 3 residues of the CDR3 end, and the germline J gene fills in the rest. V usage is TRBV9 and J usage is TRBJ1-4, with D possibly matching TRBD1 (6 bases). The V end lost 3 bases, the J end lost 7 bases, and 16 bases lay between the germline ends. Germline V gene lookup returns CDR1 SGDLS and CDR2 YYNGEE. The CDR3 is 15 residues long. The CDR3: CASSGGGGAGEKLFF. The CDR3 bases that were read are TGTGCCAGCAGCGGAGGGGGGGGTGCCGGTGAAAAA.

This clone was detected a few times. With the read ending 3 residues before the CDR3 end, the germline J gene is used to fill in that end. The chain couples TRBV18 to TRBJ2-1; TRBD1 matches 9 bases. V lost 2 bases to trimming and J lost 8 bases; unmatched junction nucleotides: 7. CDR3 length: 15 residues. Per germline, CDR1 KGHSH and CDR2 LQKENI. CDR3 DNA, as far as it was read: TGTGCCAGCTCACCAAGGGGACAGGGTTTCGATGAG. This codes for CASSPRGQGFDE. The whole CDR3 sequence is CASSPRGQGFDEQFF.

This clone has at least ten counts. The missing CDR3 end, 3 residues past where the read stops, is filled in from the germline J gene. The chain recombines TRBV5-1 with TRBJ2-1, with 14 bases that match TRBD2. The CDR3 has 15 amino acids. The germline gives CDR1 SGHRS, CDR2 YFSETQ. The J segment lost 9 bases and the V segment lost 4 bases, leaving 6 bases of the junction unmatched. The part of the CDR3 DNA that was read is TGCGCCAGCAGCAGAGGGACTAGCGGGGGAGGTGAG. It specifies CASSRGTSGGGE. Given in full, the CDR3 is CASSRGTSGGGEQFF. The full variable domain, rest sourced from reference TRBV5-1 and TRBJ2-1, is KAGVTQTPRYLIKTRGQQVTLSCSPISGHRSVSWYQQTPGQGLQFLFEYFSETQRNKGNFPGRFSGRQFSNSRSEMNVSTLELGDSALYLCASSRGTSGGGEQFFGPGTRLTVL.

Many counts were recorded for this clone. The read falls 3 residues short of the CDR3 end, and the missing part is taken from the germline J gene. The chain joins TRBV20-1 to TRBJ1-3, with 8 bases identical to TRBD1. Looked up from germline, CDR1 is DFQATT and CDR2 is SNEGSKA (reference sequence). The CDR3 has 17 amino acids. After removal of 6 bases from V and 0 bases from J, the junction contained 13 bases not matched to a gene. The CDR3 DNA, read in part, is TGCAGTGCAGAAGGACAGGGAAGCCGGGGCTCTGGAAACACC. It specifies CSAEGQGSRGSGNT. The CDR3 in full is CSAEGQGSRGSGNTIYF.

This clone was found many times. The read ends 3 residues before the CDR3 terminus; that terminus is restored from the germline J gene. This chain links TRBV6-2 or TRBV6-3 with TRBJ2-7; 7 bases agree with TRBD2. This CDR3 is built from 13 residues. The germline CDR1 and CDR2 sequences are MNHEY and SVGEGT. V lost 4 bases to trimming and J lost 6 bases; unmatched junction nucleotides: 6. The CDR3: CASSSSGMGEQYF. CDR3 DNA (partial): TGTGCCAGCAGTTCAAGCGGGATGGGCGAG.

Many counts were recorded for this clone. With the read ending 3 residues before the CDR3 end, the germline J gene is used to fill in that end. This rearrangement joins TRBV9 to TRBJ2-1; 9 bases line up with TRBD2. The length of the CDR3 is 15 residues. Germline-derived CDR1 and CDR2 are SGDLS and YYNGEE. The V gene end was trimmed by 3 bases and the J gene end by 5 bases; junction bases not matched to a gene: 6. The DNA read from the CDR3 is TGTGCCAGCAGCGCGCTAGCGGGGATTAACAATGAG. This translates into CASSALAGINNE. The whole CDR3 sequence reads CASSALAGINNEQFF.

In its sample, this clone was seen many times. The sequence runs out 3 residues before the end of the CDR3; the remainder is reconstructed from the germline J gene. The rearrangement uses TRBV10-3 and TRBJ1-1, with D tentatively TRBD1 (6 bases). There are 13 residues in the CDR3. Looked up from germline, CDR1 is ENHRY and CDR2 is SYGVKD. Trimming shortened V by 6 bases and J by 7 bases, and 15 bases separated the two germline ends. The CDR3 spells CAIRDEGVSEAFF. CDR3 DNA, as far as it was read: TGTGCCATCAGAGACGAGGGGGTCAGTGAA.

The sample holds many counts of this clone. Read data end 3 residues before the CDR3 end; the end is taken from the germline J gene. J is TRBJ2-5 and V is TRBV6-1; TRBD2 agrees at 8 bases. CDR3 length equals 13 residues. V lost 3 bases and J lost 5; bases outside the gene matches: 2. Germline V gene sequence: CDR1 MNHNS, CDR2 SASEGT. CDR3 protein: CASSDGGAETQYF. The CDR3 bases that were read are TGTGCCAGCAGTGACGGGGGGGCGGAGACC.

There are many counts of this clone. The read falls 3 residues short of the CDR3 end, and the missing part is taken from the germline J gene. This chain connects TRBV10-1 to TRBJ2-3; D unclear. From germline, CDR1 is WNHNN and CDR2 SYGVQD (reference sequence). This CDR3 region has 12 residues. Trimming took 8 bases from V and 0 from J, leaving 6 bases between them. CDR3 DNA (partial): TGCGCCAGCTCCTCTAGCACAGATACG. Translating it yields CASSSSTDT. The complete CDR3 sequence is CASSSSTDTQYF.

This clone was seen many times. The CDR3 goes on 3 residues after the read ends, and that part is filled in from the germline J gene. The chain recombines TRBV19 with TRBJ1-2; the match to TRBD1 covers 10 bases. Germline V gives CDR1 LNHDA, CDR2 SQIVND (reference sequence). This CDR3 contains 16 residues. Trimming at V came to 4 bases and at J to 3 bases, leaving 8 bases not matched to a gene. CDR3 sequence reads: CASSTHRTGGDYGYTF. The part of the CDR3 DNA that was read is TGTGCCAGTAGTACGCATCGGACAGGGGGGGACTATGGC.

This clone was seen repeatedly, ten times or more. The chain's CDR3 is CASLLAGGLDHSYEQYF. The part of the CDR3 DNA that was read is TGTGCCAGTCTACTAGCGGGAGGCCTTGACCACTCCTACGAG. The V and J genes are TRBV19 and TRBJ2-7, with TRBD2 matching 12 bases. The CDR3 goes on 3 residues after the read ends, and that part is filled in from the germline J gene. The CDR3 sequence is 17 residues long. In germline, CDR1 is LNHDA, CDR2 SQIVND (reference sequence). Trimming removed 8 bases from V and 0 bases from J; junction bases left unmatched: 11.

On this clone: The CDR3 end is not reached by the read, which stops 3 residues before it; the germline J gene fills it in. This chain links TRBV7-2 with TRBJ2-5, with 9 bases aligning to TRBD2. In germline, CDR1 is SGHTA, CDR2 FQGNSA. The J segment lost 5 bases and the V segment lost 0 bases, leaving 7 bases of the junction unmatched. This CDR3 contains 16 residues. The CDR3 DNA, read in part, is TGTGCCAGCAGCTTAGCTGGCGCGGGGGGGCCGGAGACC. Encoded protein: CASSLAGAGGPET. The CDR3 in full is CASSLAGAGGPETQYF. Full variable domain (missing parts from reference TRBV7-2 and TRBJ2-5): GAGVSQSPSNKVTEKGKDVELRCDPISGHTALYWYRQSLGQGLEFLIYFQGNSAPDKSGLPSDRFSAERTGGSVSTLTIQRTQQEDSAVYLCASSLAGAGGPETQYFGPGTRLLVL.

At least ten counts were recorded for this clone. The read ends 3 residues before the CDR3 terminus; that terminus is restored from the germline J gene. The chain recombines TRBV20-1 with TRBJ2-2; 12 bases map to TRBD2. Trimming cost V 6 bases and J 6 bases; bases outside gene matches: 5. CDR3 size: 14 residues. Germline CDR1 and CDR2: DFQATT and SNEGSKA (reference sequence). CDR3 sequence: CSAPSGGAPGELFF. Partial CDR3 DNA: TGCAGTGCCCCTAGCGGGGGGGCCCCCGGGGAG.